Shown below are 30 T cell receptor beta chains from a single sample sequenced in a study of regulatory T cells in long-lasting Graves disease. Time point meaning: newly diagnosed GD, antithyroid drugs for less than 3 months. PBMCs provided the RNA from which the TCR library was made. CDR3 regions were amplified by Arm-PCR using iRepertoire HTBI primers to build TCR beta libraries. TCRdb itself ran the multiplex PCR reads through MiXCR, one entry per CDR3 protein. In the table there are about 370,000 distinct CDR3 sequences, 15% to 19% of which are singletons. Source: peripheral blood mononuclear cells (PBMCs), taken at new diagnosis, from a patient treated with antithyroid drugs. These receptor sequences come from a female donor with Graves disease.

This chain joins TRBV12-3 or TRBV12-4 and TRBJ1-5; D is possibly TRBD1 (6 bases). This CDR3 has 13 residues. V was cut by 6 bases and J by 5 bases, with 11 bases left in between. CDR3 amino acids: CASRLSGDQPQHF. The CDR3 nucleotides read TGTGCCAGCAGACTCTCAGGGGATCAGCCCCAGCATTTT.

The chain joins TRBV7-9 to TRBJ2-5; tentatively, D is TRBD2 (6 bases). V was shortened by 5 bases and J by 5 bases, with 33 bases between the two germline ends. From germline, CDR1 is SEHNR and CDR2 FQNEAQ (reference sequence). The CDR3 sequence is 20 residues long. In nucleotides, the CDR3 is TGTGCCAGCAGCACCTCGCCGGCGGGACCGCTTGCATCAACTGGGGAGACCCAGTACTTC. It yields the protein CASSTSPAGPLASTGETQYF.

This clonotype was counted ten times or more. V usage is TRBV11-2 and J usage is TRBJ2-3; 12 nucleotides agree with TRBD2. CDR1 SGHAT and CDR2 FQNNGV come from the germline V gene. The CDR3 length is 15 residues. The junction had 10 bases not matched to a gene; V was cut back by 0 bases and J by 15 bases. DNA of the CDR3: TGTGCCAGCAGCTTAGAACCTAGCGGGAGGGCAAAGGTATATTTT. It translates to CASSLEPSGRAKVYF. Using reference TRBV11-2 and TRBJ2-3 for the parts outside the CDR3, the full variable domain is EAGVAQSPRYKIIEKRQSVAFWCNPISGHATLYWYQQILGQGPKLLIQFQNNGVVDDSQLPKDRFSAERLKGVDSTLKIQPAKLEDSAVYLCASSLEPSGRAKVYFGPGTRLTVL.

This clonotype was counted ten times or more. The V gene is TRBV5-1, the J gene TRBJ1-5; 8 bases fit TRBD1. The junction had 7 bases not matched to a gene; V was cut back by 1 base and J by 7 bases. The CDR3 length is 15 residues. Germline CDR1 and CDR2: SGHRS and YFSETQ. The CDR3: CASSLTTGGTQPQHF. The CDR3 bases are TGCGCCAGCAGCTTGACTACAGGGGGAACCCAGCCCCAGCATTTT. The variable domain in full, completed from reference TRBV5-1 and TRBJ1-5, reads KAGVTQTPRYLIKTRGQQVTLSCSPISGHRSVSWYQQTPGQGLQFLFEYFSETQRNKGNFPGRFSGRQFSNSRSEMNVSTLELGDSALYLCASSLTTGGTQPQHFGDGTRLSIL.

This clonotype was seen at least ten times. In nucleotides, the CDR3 is TGTGCCAGCAGTCCCCGCCAGCGAACGCACAATGAGCAGTTCTTC. Translating gives CASSPRQRTHNEQFF. This rearrangement joins TRBV12-3 or TRBV12-4 to TRBJ2-1; no reliable D call. The CDR3 length is 15 residues. The germline V and J ends were trimmed by 5 bases and 5 bases, with 16 bases remaining between them.

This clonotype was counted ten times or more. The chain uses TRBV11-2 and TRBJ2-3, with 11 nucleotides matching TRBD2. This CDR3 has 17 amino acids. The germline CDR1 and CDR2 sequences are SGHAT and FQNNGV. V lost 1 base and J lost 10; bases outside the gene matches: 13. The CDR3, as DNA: TGTGCCAGCAGCTTAGTTCCACTAGCGGGAGCCGGGGGGGCGCAGTATTTT. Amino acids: CASSLVPLAGAGGAQYF.

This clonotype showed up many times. The CDR3 sequence: CASSPRQGVNTEAFF. CDR3 in DNA: TGTGCCAGCAGCCCACGACAGGGGGTGAACACTGAAGCTTTCTTT. The J gene is TRBJ1-1, the V gene TRBV7-9; TRBD1 agrees at 9 bases. Germline-derived CDR1 and CDR2 are SEHNR and FQNEAQ (reference sequence). V was pared by 5 bases and J by 0 bases, with 4 bases of the junction left unmatched. The CDR3 is 15 amino acids.

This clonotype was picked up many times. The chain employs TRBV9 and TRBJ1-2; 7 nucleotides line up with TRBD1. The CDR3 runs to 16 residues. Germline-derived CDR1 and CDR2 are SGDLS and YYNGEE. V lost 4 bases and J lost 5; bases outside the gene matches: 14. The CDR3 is CASSRDSVGPVYGYTF. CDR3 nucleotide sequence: TGTGCCAGCAGCCGGGACAGCGTTGGGCCCGTTTATGGCTACACCTTC.

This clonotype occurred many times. The CDR3 here is CASSRTGEAIVRGYTF. The CDR3 region has the DNA TGTGCCAGCAGCAGAACAGGGGAGGCGATTGTGAGGGGCTACACCTTC. This sequence joins TRBV28 and TRBJ1-2; 7 bases map to TRBD1. The CDR3 runs 16 residues. The V segment lost 6 bases and the J segment 8 bases; nucleotides outside the gene matches: 18. Germline values: CDR1 MDHEN, CDR2 SYDVKM.

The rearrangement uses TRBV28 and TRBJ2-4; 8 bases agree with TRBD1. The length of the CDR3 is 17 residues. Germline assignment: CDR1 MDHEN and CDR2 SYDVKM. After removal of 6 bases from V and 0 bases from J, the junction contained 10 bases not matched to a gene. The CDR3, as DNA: TGTGCCAGCAGCCCTCTCGACAGGGGACTAGCCAAAAACATTCAGTACTTC. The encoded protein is CASSPLDRGLAKNIQYF.

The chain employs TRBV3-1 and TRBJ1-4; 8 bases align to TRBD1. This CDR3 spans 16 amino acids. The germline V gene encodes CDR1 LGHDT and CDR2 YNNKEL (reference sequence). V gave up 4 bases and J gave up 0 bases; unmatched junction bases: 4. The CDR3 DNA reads TGTGCCAGCAGCCCCGGACAGGGAACAACTAATGAAAAACTGTTTTTT. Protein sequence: CASSPGQGTTNEKLFF.

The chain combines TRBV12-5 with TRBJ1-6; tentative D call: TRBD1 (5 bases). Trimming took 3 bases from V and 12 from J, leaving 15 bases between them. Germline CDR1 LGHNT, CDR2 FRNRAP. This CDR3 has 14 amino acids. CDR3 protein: CASGFPGTFQPLHF. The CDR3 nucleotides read TGTGCTAGTGGTTTCCCCGGGACGTTTCAACCCCTCCACTTT.

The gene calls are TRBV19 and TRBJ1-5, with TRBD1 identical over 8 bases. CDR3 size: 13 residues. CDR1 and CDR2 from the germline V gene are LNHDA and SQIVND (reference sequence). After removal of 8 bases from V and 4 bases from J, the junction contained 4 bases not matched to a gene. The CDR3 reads CASHDRGNQPQHF. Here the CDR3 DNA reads TGTGCCAGTCATGACAGGGGAAATCAGCCCCAGCATTTT.

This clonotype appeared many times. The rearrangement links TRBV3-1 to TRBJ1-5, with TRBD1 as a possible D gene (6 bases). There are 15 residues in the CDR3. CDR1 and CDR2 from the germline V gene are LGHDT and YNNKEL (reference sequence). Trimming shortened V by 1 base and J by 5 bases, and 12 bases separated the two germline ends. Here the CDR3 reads CASSQGQGNHQPQHF. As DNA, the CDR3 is TGTGCCAGCAGCCAAGGGCAGGGGAACCATCAGCCCCAGCATTTT.

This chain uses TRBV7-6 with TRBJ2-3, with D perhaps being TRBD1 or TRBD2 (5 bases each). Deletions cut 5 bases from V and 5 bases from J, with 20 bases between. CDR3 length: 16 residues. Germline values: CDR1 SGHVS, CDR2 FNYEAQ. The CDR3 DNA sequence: TGTGCCAGCAGCAACTCAGGGACCGCGCCGGGAGATACGCAGTATTTT. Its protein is CASSNSGTAPGDTQYF.

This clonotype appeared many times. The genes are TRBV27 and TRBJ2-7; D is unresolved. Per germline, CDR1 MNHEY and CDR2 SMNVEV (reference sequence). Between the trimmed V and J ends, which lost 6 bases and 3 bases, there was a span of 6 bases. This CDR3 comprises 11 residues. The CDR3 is CASSSNYEQYF. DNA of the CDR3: TGTGCCAGCAGCTCCAACTACGAGCAGTACTTC.

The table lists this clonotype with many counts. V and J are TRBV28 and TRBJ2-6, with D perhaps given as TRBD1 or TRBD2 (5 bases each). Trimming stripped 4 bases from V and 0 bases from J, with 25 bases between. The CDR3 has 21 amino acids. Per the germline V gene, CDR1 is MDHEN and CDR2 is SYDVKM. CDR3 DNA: TGTGCCAGCAGTTCGATAAAGACGTCGGGGCCACTGACCTCTGGGGCCAACGTCCTGACTTTC. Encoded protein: CASSSIKTSGPLTSGANVLTF. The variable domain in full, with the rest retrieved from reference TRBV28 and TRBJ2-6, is DVKVTQSSRYLVKRTGEKVFLECVQDMDHENMFWYRQDPGLGLRLIYFSYDVKMKEKGDIPEGYSVSREKKERFSLILESASTNQTSMYLCASSSIKTSGPLTSGANVLTFGAGSRLTVL.

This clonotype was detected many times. DNA of the CDR3: TGTGCCAGCAGCCAAGGACAGGGTCGTGGCGGGGAGCTGTTTTTT. Translation gives CASSQGQGRGGELFF. The chain employs TRBV7-2 and TRBJ2-2; TRBD1 matches at 8 bases. Germline V lookup: CDR1 SGHTA, CDR2 FQGNSA. V trimming: 5 bases; J trimming: 7 bases; junction bases outside the gene matches: 9. This CDR3 spans 15 amino acids.

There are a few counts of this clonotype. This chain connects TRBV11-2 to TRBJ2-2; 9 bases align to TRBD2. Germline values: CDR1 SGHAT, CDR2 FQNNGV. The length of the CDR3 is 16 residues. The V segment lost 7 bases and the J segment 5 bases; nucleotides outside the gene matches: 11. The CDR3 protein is CASKTLAGEGTGELFF. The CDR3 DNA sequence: TGTGCCAGCAAAACTTTAGCGGGAGAAGGAACCGGGGAGCTGTTTTTT.

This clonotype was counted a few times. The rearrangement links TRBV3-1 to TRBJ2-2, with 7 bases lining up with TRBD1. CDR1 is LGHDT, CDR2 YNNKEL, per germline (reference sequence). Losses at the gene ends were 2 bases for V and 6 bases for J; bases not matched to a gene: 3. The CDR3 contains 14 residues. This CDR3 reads CASSQLGTAGELFF. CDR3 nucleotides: TGTGCCAGCAGCCAACTTGGGACAGCCGGGGAGCTGTTTTTT.

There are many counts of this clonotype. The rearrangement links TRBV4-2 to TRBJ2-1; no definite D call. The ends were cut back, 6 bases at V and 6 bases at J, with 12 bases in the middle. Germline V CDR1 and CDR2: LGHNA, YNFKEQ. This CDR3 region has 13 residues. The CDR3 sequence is CASSPAPGNEQFF. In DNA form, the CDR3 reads TGTGCCAGCAGTCCCGCCCCTGGCAATGAGCAGTTCTTC.

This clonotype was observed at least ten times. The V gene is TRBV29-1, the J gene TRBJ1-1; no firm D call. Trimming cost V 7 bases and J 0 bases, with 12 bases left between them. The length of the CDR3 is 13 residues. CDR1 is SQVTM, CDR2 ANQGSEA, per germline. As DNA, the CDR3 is TGCAGCGCCCCCGCGGCCGTGAACACTGAAGCTTTCTTT. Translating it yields CSAPAAVNTEAFF.

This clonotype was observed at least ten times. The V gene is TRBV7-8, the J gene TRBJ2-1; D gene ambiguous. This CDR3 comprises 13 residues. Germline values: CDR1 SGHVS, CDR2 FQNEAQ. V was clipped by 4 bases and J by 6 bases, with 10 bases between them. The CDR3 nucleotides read TGTGCCAGCAGCTCCTTGAGGTCCAATGAGCAGTTCTTC. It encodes CASSSLRSNEQFF.

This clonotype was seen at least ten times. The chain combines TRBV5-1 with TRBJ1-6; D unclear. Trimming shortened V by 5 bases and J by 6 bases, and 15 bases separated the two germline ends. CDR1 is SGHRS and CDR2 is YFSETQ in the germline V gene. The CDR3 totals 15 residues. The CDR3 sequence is CASRLGLSPNSPLHF. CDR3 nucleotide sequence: TGCGCCAGCAGACTAGGACTCAGCCCTAATTCACCCCTCCACTTT.

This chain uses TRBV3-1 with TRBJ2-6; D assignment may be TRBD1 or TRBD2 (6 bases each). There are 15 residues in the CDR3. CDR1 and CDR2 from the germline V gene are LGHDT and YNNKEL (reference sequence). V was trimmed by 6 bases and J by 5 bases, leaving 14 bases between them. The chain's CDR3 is CASSYSGARANVLTF. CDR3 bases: TGTGCCAGCAGTTACTCGGGGGCCAGGGCCAACGTCCTGACTTTC.

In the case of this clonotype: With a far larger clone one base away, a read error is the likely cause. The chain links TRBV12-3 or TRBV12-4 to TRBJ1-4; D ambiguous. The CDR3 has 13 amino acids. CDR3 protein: CASGRATNERLFF. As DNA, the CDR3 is TGTGCCAGCGGGAGGGCAACTAATGAAAGACTGTTTTTT.

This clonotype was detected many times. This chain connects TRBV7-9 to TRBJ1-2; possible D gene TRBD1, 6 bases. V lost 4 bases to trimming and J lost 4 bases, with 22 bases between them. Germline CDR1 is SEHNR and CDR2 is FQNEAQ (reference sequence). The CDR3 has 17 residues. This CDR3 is CASSSTATGLQGYGYTF. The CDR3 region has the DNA TGTGCCAGCAGCTCCACTGCCACAGGGCTGCAAGGCTATGGCTACACCTTC.

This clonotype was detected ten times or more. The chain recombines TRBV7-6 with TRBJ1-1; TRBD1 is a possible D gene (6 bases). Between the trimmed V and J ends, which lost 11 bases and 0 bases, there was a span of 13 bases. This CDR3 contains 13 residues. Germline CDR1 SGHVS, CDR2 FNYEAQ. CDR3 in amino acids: CACKTGLNTEAFF. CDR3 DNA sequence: TGTGCCTGCAAGACAGGCTTGAACACTGAAGCTTTCTTT.

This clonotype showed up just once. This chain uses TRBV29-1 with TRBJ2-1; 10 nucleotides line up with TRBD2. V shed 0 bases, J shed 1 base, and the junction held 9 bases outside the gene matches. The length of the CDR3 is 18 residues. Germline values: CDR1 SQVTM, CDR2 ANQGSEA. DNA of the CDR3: TGCAGCGTTGAAGATCTGGGGCTAGCGGGAGTATCCTACAATGAGCAGTTCTTC. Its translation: CSVEDLGLAGVSYNEQFF.

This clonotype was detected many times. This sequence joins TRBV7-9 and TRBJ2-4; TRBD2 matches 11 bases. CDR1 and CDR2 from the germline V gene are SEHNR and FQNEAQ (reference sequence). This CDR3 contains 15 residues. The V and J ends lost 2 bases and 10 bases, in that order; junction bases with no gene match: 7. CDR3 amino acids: CASSLPGLADQIQYF. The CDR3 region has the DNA TGTGCCAGCAGCTTACCGGGACTAGCGGACCAGATTCAGTACTTC. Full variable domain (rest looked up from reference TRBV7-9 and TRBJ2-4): DTGVSQNPRHKITKRGQNVTFRCDPISEHNRLYWYRQTLGQGPEFLTYFQNEAQLEKSRLLSDRFSAERPKGSFSTLEIQRTEQGDSAMYLCASSLPGLADQIQYFGAGTRLSVL.